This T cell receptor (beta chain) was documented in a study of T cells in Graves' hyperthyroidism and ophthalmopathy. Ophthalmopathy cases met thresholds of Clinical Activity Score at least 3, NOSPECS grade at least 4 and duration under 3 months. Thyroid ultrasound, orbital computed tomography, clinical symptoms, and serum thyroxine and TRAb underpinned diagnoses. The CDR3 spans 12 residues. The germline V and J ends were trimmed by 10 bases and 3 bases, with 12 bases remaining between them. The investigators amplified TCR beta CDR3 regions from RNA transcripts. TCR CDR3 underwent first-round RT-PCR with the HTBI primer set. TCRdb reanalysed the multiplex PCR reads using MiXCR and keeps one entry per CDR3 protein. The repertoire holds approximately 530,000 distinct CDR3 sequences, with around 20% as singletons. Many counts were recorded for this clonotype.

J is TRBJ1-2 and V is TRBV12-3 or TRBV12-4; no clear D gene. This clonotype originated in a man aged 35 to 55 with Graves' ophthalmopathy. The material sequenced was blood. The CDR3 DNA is TGTGCCATCAAAGCCCGTGACTATGGCTACACCTTC. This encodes CAIKARDYGYTF.